The 5 T cell receptor beta chains given below trace back to one sample, sequenced in a study of blood T cell repertoires in COVID-19. Repertoires were generated with immunoSEQ multiplex PCR, while TCRdb's copy carries only in-frame clones and drops some. The table has around 190,000 clones, 85% to 90% seen once. The sample was PBMCs or T cells enriched from blood (not recorded which). The origin of the receptors is a woman aged 40 to 50 in a cohort exposed to, infected with or recovered from COVID-19 (not recorded which).

The V call is TRBV7-9, the J call TRBJ2-7; 11 bases map to TRBD2. The CDR3 runs to 15 residues. The V segment lost 7 bases and the J segment 7 bases; nucleotides outside the gene matches: 12. Germline V lookup: CDR1 SEHNR, CDR2 FQNEAQ (reference sequence). Written as DNA, the CDR3 is TGTGCCAGCACCTTGGGGGGACTAGCGGCGGCGGAGCAGTACTTC. As protein: CASTLGGLAAAEQYF.

The CDR3 is CASSEDRGYYGYTF. The CDR3 DNA follows: TGCGCCAGCAGTGAGGACAGGGGATACTATGGCTACACCTTC. This chain joins TRBV10-2 and TRBJ1-2; 8 bases are a match to TRBD1. V trimming: 2 bases; J trimming: 3 bases; junction bases outside the gene matches: 2. In germline, CDR1 is WSHSY, CDR2 SAAADI. The CDR3 extends over 14 amino acids.

V is TRBV6-5 and J is TRBJ1-1; D is perhaps TRBD1 (5 bases). Germline loops: CDR1 MNHEY, CDR2 SVGAGI. The V end lost 7 bases, the J end lost 1 base, and 10 bases lay between the germline ends. The CDR3 spans 13 residues. The CDR3 loop reads CASIRDRNTEAFF. CDR3 sequence (DNA): TGTGCCAGCATCCGCGACAGGAACACTGAAGCTTTCTTT.

This chain connects TRBV5-1 to TRBJ1-4; a weak D match, TRBD1 (6 bases). The ends were cut back, 0 bases at V and 7 bases at J, with 10 bases in the middle. CDR3 size: 14 residues. Per germline, CDR1 SGHRS and CDR2 YFSETQ. CDR3 in DNA: TGCGCCAGCAGCTTGGCAGGGGTTGGTGAAAAACTGTTTTTT. As protein: CASSLAGVGEKLFF.

The count of this clone is one. The DNA of the CDR3 is TGTGCCAGCAGCCAAGATAGCATTAGCGGGGGACGCACAGATACGCAGTATTTT. Encoded protein: CASSQDSISGGRTDTQYF. This chain links TRBV4-2 with TRBJ2-3; 9 nucleotides line up with TRBD2. CDR3 length: 18 amino acids. V was pared by 0 bases and J by 1 base, with 8 bases of the junction left unmatched. Per germline, CDR1 LGHNA and CDR2 YNFKEQ.